This T cell receptor beta chain comes out of a study of identical twins (dated by TCRdb to 2016 to 2018). At the level of the whole study: TCR alpha and beta repertoires from monozygotic twins, unrelated adults of various ages and cord blood were deep-sequenced to test whether fetal clonotypes persist. Replicate twin experiments were performed at different times using different library preparation protocols to rule out contamination. On the study overall, not on this receptor specifically: The excess sharing between twins in beta out-of-frame sequences was weaker because fewer shared sequences reduced the signal-to-noise ratio. Because the same donors could not be followed over many years, the conclusions relied on cross-sectional statistical analysis. Zero-insertion analyses could be partly confounded by invariant T cells such as MAIT and iNKT, though diverse VJ usage argued against such confounding for most clonotypes. Abundant cord blood beta clonotypes had fewer insertions, young adult naive repertoires showed a similar but weaker trend, and memory repertoires showed no such trend. Compared with coincidental sharing between unrelated individuals, out-of-frame TCR alpha sequences shared between twins had an excess of sequences with low generation probability. In monozygotic twins, out-of-frame TCR alpha sharing was systematically underestimated by recombination models, although the models agreed with sharing between unrelated individuals.

Every donor in the study was a healthy Caucasian. The twin cohort consisted of three pairs of female monozygotic twins, all aged about 18 to 30 years. Peripheral blood mononuclear cells were used as the source from which RNA for TCR libraries was isolated. According to the germline V gene (reference sequence), CDR1 reads MNHEY and CDR2 reads SMNVEV. At the junction V is shortened by 4 bases and J by 2 bases, with 13 bases in between. The CDR3 spans 15 residues, from the cysteine through the phenylalanine. Only the CDR3 DNA stays, 45 bases, in frame from base 1. As for this clonotype: Its target antigen remains unknown. Base qualities are not provided; no much larger clone lies one nucleotide away.

The receptor library was made with 5' RACE. Sequencing was carried out with an Illumina HiSeq 2000. Template switching added a universal primer binding site, and the final cDNA carried a unique molecular identifier that allowed TCR cDNA molecules to be counted accurately. Specific primers in the conserved constant-segment region were used to synthesize first-strand cDNA for the TCR alpha and beta chains. Each cDNA library was double barcoded, with a SMART-Mk sample barcode plus Illumina barcodes, to control for contamination. TruSeq adapter sequences along with Illumina sample barcodes were introduced in two successive PCR steps. TCR alpha and beta cDNA libraries were sequenced on the Illumina HiSeq platform with custom primers. The original pipeline was this. MiGEC was used to process raw reads and extract unique molecular identifiers, and MiXCR was used to find CDR3 positions. For each individual, recombination models were inferred using an EM algorithm with the repgenHMM and IGoR tools. The tcR package in R was used for shared clonotype analysis, with sharing normalized by the product of cloneset sizes. Out-of-frame nonproductive sequences were analyzed to study raw recombination free of thymic and clonal selection effects. The public reads were run again by TCRdb, first through fastp at Q25 and then through MiXCR, and only productive beta chains were kept. Rows are unified per CDR3 protein, each entry keeping the most common DNA and genes. The V and J calls come from TCRdb's annotation, not from the publication. The sample yields 550,000 to 700,000 distinct CDR3 sequences; over 20% were counted once. Of the sample, roughly 4% is held by the ten largest clones.

Another study also made use of these data, one on T cells expressing NK-cell markers. Looking at the second paper: TCR beta-chain repertoires were profiled in sorted CD3+CD56+NKG2C+, CD3+CD56+NKG2C- and CD3+CD56-NKG2C+ T-cell subsets from several donors. Among the eight sequenced donors, only one was HCMV-seronegative, while the other seven were HCMV-seropositive. In several experiments an anti-gammadeltaTCR antibody was added to restrict sorting to alphabetaTCR-expressing T cells. For about 6 donors, the dominant CD3+CD56+NKG2C+ clonotypes were among the top 10 CD8+ clonotypes and accounted for about 1.0-7.5% of CD8+ T cells. Those dominant clonotypes were again the most abundant among CD3+CD56-NKG2C+ cells in a handful of donors, at about 25-65%. It remained unclear whether the expanded NKG2C-expressing T cell clones were specific for HCMV antigens. The eight sequenced donors were randomly selected healthy volunteers, three men and five women. HCMV-specific IgG was detected in serum with a commercial ELISA kit to determine HCMV serostatus. Bulk peripheral blood T-cell repertoires were additionally sequenced from unsorted PBMC for about 6 donors. Reads were demultiplexed and grouped by UMI with MIGEC, and clonotypes were assembled and quantified with MiTCR. To exclude erroneous sequences, only TCR cDNA sequences supported by at least two reads were retained. Downstream repertoire analysis used the tcR package, and clonotypes were matched across fractions by CDR3 nucleotide sequence plus V segment. VDJmatch was used to annotate antigen specificity against VDJdb, with one amino acid substitution in CDR3 allowed.

This TCR was recovered from a woman younger than 35 in good health. This chain is built from TRBV27 and TRBJ2-3, with no reliable assignment of the D segment. Sequencing was performed on PBMCs. The sequenced DNA is TGTGCCAGCAGTTCCATAAAAACTTACACAGATACGCAGTATTTT. Translated, this gives CASSSIKTYTDTQYF.